This T cell receptor beta chain was identified in a study of control samples from healthy donors and cancer patients. Profiling relied on immunoSEQ multiplex PCR, and the TCRdb table lists in-frame clones only, not all of them. The repertoire holds fewer than 200,000 clones, with just over 90% as singletons. From germline, CDR1 is SEHNR and CDR2 FQNEAQ (reference sequence). The V end was cut by 5 bases, the J end by 1 base, with 9 bases between. CDR3 length: 14 residues. The gene calls are TRBV7-9 and TRBJ1-3, with unresolved D. The receptor was derived from a young man in good health. Sequenced sample: blood. The CDR3 region has the DNA TGTGCCAGCAGCCCCCCGGCGTCTGGAAACACCATATATTTT. Protein product: CASSPPASGNTIYF.